The clone carrying this T cell receptor (beta chain) was seen once. Antigen: not known. As processed by the authors: ImmunoSEQ junction-only sequences lacked quality scores, so their filtering differed. Here immunoSEQ multiplex PCR was the method, and the copy in TCRdb shows in-frame clones only, minus some. V, J and clone size derive from that table, while D and trimming were established from the DNA sequence. Of approximately 740,000 clones in the sample, around 67% are singletons; the top ten hold under 2%. This specimen belongs to a study of shared clonotypes between healthy human individuals. Study-wide results and caveats: How much donors shared clonotypes was expected to be affected by sequencing depth.

Germline loops: CDR1 SGHAT, CDR2 FQNNGV. This CDR3 has 15 residues. V shed 6 bases and J 9 bases; nucleotides not matched to a gene: 8. The rearrangement links TRBV11-2 to TRBJ2-1, with 13 positions matching TRBD2. The material sequenced was memory CD4+ T cells sorted from blood. As to subset: CD45RA-negative fraction. This receptor was obtained from a woman younger than 45 in good health. The CDR3 is CASRHPGLAGSEQFF. In nucleotides, the CDR3 is TGTGCCAGCAGACACCCGGGACTAGCGGGAAGTGAGCAGTTCTTC.